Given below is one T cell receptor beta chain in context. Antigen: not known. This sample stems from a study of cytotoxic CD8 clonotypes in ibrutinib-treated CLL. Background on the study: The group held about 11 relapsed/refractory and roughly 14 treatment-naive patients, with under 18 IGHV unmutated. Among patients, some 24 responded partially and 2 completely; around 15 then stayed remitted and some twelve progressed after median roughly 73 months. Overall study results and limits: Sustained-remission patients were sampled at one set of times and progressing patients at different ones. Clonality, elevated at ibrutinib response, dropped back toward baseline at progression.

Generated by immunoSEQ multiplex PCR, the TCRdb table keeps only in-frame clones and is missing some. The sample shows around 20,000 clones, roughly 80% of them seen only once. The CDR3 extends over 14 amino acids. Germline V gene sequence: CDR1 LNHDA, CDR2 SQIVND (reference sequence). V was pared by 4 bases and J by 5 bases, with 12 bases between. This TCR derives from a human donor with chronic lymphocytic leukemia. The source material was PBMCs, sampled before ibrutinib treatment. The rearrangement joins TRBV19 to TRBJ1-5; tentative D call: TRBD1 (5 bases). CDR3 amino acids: CASSTPGSDQPQHF. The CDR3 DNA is TGTGCCAGTAGTACCCCAGGGAGCGATCAGCCCCAGCATTTT.